These 30 T cell receptor beta chains originate from one sample sequenced in a study of cytomegalovirus exposure and HLA in healthy donors. Sequencing was performed with immunoSEQ multiplex PCR; in TCRdb, only in-frame clones are kept and a portion is missing. The sample consists of hundreds of thousands of clones, 70% to 90% of them appearing once. Sequenced sample: PBMCs. These receptors originate from a woman between 18 and 30 years old in good health and CMV-seronegative.

A single count supports this clone. The gene calls are TRBV4-1 and TRBJ1-1; D is perhaps TRBD1 (5 bases). CDR1 MGHRA and CDR2 YSYEKL come from the germline V gene. CDR3 length: 15 residues. V lost 0 bases and J lost 3, with 11 bases in between. DNA for the CDR3: TGCGCCAGCAGCCAAGATCTTGGGGGGTACACTGAAGCTTTCTTT. Its protein is CASSQDLGGYTEAFF.

The rearrangement uses TRBV15 and TRBJ2-5; 8 nucleotides line up with TRBD1. J lost 2 bases, V lost 1 base, and 6 bases had no gene match. Germline V gene data show CDR1 as LNHNV and CDR2 as YYDKDF (reference sequence). The length of the CDR3 is 16 residues. This CDR3 is CATSRAAGGVQETQYF. As DNA, the CDR3 is TGTGCCACCAGCAGAGCGGCAGGGGGCGTTCAAGAGACCCAGTACTTC.

The V and J genes are TRBV19 and TRBJ2-1, with D possibly matching TRBD2 (6 bases). This CDR3 contains 16 residues. V gave up 1 base and J gave up 8 bases, with 18 bases separating them. Germline V lookup: CDR1 LNHDA, CDR2 SQIVND (reference sequence). The CDR3 nucleotides read TGTGCCAGTAGTATAGGTGGAATAGCGGTACGGGATGAGCAGTTCTTC. Encoded protein: CASSIGGIAVRDEQFF.

The chain employs TRBV4-1 and TRBJ1-2, with 7 nucleotides matching TRBD1. The length of the CDR3 is 18 residues. Germline CDR1 and CDR2: MGHRA and YSYEKL. The trim removed 2 bases at V and 5 bases at J, leaving 17 bases unmatched. CDR3 protein: CASSQPIQGNRGWYGYTF. The CDR3 coding sequence is TGCGCCAGCAGCCAACCTATCCAGGGGAACAGGGGTTGGTATGGCTACACCTTC.

This clone was found a few times. CDR3 amino acids: CASSQVWDTSYEQYF. The CDR3 DNA follows: TGCGCCAGCAGCCAAGTATGGGACACCTCCTACGAGCAGTACTTC. The chain employs TRBV4-1 and TRBJ2-7; weak D call: TRBD1 (6 bases). This CDR3 is built from 15 residues. Trimming took 1 base from V and 0 from J, leaving 10 bases between them. CDR1 is MGHRA and CDR2 is YSYEKL in the germline V gene.

This clone was recorded a few times. V usage is TRBV6-1 and J usage is TRBJ1-2; TRBD1 agrees at 7 bases. V lost 3 bases to trimming and J lost 1 base; unmatched junction nucleotides: 5. There are 15 residues in the CDR3. CDR1 is MNHNS, CDR2 SASEGT, per germline. CDR3 coding DNA: TGTGCCAGCAGTGAGGACAGGACTCTTAACTATGGCTACACCTTC. It yields the protein CASSEDRTLNYGYTF.

The CDR3 region has the DNA TGTGCCAGTTCTAGCGGGGGGGCCGGCGAGCAGTACTTC. It translates to CASSSGGAGEQYF. The chain combines TRBV19 with TRBJ2-7, with 12 positions matching TRBD2. This CDR3 contains 13 residues. The V gene's germline CDR1 is LNHDA and CDR2 SQIVND (reference sequence). The V gene end was trimmed by 8 bases and the J gene end by 6 bases; junction bases not matched to a gene: 5.

The chain recombines TRBV7-9 with TRBJ1-4, with D possibly matching TRBD1 (5 bases). The V gene's germline CDR1 is SEHNR and CDR2 FQNEAQ (reference sequence). The length of the CDR3 is 15 residues. Trimming left V 4 bases short and J 7 bases short, with 16 bases between. This chain's CDR3 is CASSSDDSLGEKLFF. Written as DNA, the CDR3 is TGTGCCAGCAGCTCCGACGACAGTCTGGGTGAAAAACTGTTTTTT.

The chain joins TRBV4-2 to TRBJ2-7, with TRBD2 matching 7 bases. The CDR3 totals 18 residues. J gave up 0 bases and V 4 bases, and 15 bases lay outside the gene matches. Germline V gene data show CDR1 as LGHNA and CDR2 as YNFKEQ. The CDR3 DNA is TGTGCCAGCAGCCCATCCCTTCCACTAGCGTTGTACTCCTACGAGCAGTACTTC. It codes for CASSPSLPLALYSYEQYF.

The gene calls are TRBV27 and TRBJ2-2; D is unclear. Germline V lookup: CDR1 MNHEY, CDR2 SMNVEV (reference sequence). Trimming removed 2 bases at V and 1 base at J, with 11 bases between. The CDR3 runs to 16 residues. CDR3 coding DNA: TGTGCCAGCAGTTTAATTCCGGGTCAGAACACCGGGGAGCTGTTTTTT. The encoded protein is CASSLIPGQNTGELFF.

This clone has a handful of counts. The CDR3 coding sequence is TGTGCCAGCAGCTTGGGACAGAACTGGGGCTACACCTTC. Translation gives CASSLGQNWGYTF. The J gene is TRBJ1-2, the V gene TRBV5-4; perhaps TRBD1 as D (5 bases). The CDR3 totals 13 residues. V was pared by 0 bases and J by 8 bases, with 11 bases between. Germline CDR1 is SGHNT and CDR2 is YYREEE (reference sequence).

The chain joins TRBV27 to TRBJ2-7, with TRBD1 identical over 11 bases. CDR3 size: 14 residues. Trimming took 7 bases from V and 5 from J; bases not matched to a gene: 7. Germline V CDR1 and CDR2: MNHEY, SMNVEV (reference sequence). The CDR3 sequence: CASKPGQGGDEQYF. The CDR3, as DNA: TGTGCCAGCAAACCGGGACAGGGGGGGGACGAGCAGTACTTC.

This clone was picked up one time. The chain joins TRBV30 to TRBJ2-3, with D tentatively TRBD1 (6 bases). CDR3 length equals 15 residues. Germline loops: CDR1 GTSNPN, CDR2 SVGIG (reference sequence). The germline V and J ends were trimmed by 5 bases and 0 bases, with 15 bases remaining between them. DNA for the CDR3: TGTGCCTGGGTAATATCAGGGGCTAGCACAGATACGCAGTATTTT. Translation: CAWVISGASTDTQYF.

A word on this clone: The same CDR3 arises from other DNA sequences in this sample as well. The V gene is TRBV27, the J gene TRBJ2-7; 10 bases match TRBD2. The J segment lost 6 bases and the V segment lost 9 bases, leaving 11 bases of the junction unmatched. The CDR3 is made up of 14 amino acids. Germline CDR1 is MNHEY and CDR2 is SMNVEV (reference sequence). CDR3 region: CASSHGLAGAEQYF. The CDR3 DNA reads TGTGCCAGTTCCCACGGGCTAGCGGGGGCCGAGCAGTACTTC.

This rearrangement joins TRBV6-5 to TRBJ1-2; 8 positions match TRBD1. CDR1 and CDR2 from the germline V gene are MNHEY and SVGAGI. V was pared by 2 bases and J by 7 bases, with 6 bases of the junction left unmatched. The CDR3 is made up of 14 amino acids. The CDR3 DNA reads TGTGCCAGCAGTTACGAGGCAGGGGGCTTTGGCTACACCTTC. Translation: CASSYEAGGFGYTF.

The chain joins TRBV29-1 to TRBJ2-4; 11 nucleotides line up with TRBD2. Trimming cost V 7 bases and J 12 bases; bases outside gene matches: 5. The CDR3 runs to 11 residues. The germline CDR1 and CDR2 sequences are SQVTM and ANQGSEA. The CDR3 is CSGRLAGTQYF. The CDR3 nucleotides read TGCAGCGGGAGACTAGCGGGAACTCAGTACTTC.

As for this clone: This specimen includes other DNA sequences encoding the same CDR3. The chain has TRBV27 and TRBJ1-1, with D unresolved. This CDR3 is built from 13 residues. Trimming took 2 bases from V and 1 from J, leaving 5 bases between them. Germline CDR1 is MNHEY and CDR2 is SMNVEV (reference sequence). The CDR3 DNA sequence: TGTGCCAGCAGTTTAGGCCGGAACACTGAAGCTTTCTTT. Its translation: CASSLGRNTEAFF.

The chain employs TRBV6-5 and TRBJ1-1; D remains unclear. The V and J ends lost 7 bases and 4 bases respectively, with 7 bases between them. This CDR3 has 11 residues. Looked up from germline, CDR1 is MNHEY and CDR2 is SVGAGI. The CDR3 nucleotides are TGTGCCAGCACCGCAGGCACTGAAGCTTTCTTT. Protein sequence: CASTAGTEAFF.

The V gene is TRBV27, the J gene TRBJ1-2, with D tentatively TRBD1 (6 bases). Trimming removed 3 bases from V and 2 bases from J, with 13 bases in between. CDR3 size: 15 residues. Germline CDR1 and CDR2: MNHEY and SMNVEV (reference sequence). CDR3 sequence (DNA): TGTGCCAGCAGTTTGGAGCAGGGGCAAAACTATGGCTACACCTTC. Translating it yields CASSLEQGQNYGYTF.

This sequence joins TRBV5-6 and TRBJ2-2; the D gene is possibly TRBD2 (5 bases). The CDR3 runs to 17 residues. Trimming took 2 bases from V and 4 from J, leaving 18 bases between them. Germline loops: CDR1 SGHDT, CDR2 YYEEEE. The DNA for the CDR3 is TGTGCCAGCAGCTTTTTTGAGGGCCGCCGGGGCACCGGGGAGCTGTTTTTT. Translated, it gives CASSFFEGRRGTGELFF. The full variable domain, completed using reference TRBV5-6 and TRBJ2-2, is DAGVTQSPTHLIKTRGQQVTLRCSPKSGHDTVSWYQQALGQGPQFIFQYYEEEERQRGNFPDRFSGHQFPNYSSELNVNALLLGDSALYLCASSFFEGRRGTGELFFGEGSRLTVL.

V is TRBV15 and J is TRBJ1-4; D is ambiguous. The CDR3 contains 13 residues. Per germline, CDR1 LNHNV and CDR2 YYDKDF (reference sequence). Trimming stripped 3 bases from V and 13 bases from J, with 15 bases between. CDR3 residues: CATSSERRGLLFF. The DNA for the CDR3 is TGTGCCACCAGCAGCGAACGACGCGGGCTACTGTTTTTT.

V is TRBV28 and J is TRBJ2-5; 8 bases are shared with TRBD2. CDR3 length: 16 amino acids. Germline-derived CDR1 and CDR2 are MDHEN and SYDVKM. V lost 3 bases and J lost 3; bases outside the gene matches: 9. The CDR3 nucleotides read TGTGCCAGCAGTTTGCGGGCAGGGCGGGGGGAAGAGACCCAGTACTTC. Its protein is CASSLRAGRGEETQYF. Full variable domain (outside the CDR3, taken from reference TRBV28 and TRBJ2-5): DVKVTQSSRYLVKRTGEKVFLECVQDMDHENMFWYRQDPGLGLRLIYFSYDVKMKEKGDIPEGYSVSREKKERFSLILESASTNQTSMYLCASSLRAGRGEETQYFGPGTRLLVL.

The chain carries TRBV5-1 and TRBJ2-1; no firm D call. Trimming removed 0 bases at V and 5 bases at J, with 6 bases between. The length of the CDR3 is 13 residues. Germline V lookup: CDR1 SGHRS, CDR2 YFSETQ. The CDR3 DNA reads TGCGCCAGCAGCTTGGCCACGGACAATGAGCAGTTCTTC. Protein sequence: CASSLATDNEQFF.

The chain uses TRBV4-1 and TRBJ2-7; 9 bases are shared with TRBD2. The V segment lost 0 bases and the J segment 0 bases; nucleotides outside the gene matches: 15. CDR1 MGHRA and CDR2 YSYEKL come from the germline V gene. This CDR3 region has 20 residues. The CDR3 protein is CASSQDPGSGRPRSSYEQYF. CDR3 coding DNA: TGCGCCAGCAGCCAAGATCCGGGCAGCGGGAGGCCTAGGAGCTCCTACGAGCAGTACTTC.

The chain combines TRBV28 with TRBJ1-3; possibly TRBD1 for D (5 bases). The ends were cut back, 7 bases at V and 2 bases at J, with 9 bases in the middle. The CDR3 sequence is 13 residues long. The germline gives CDR1 MDHEN, CDR2 SYDVKM. CDR3 DNA: TGTGCCAGCATTGGGGGGACTGGAAACACCATATATTTT. It specifies CASIGGTGNTIYF.

Only a few counts were recorded for this clone. V is TRBV27 and J is TRBJ2-7; D not certain. CDR1 MNHEY and CDR2 SMNVEV come from the germline V gene (reference sequence). Trimming cost V 3 bases and J 4 bases, with 10 bases left between them. The CDR3 has 13 amino acids. CDR3 in amino acids: CASSFRSGYEQYF. The CDR3 nucleotides are TGTGCCAGCAGTTTTCGGTCCGGGTACGAGCAGTACTTC.

This chain links TRBV15 with TRBJ2-1, with 7 bases fitting TRBD2. This CDR3 is built from 14 residues. V shed 3 bases and J 4 bases; nucleotides not matched to a gene: 3. Germline CDR1 and CDR2: LNHNV and YYDKDF (reference sequence). As DNA, the CDR3 is TGTGCCACCAGCAGTCCGGGGGGATACAATGAGCAGTTCTTC. Protein: CATSSPGGYNEQFF.

This chain connects TRBV7-9 to TRBJ2-7; 12 bases match TRBD2. V shed 4 bases and J 5 bases; nucleotides not matched to a gene: 3. Germline CDR1 SEHNR, CDR2 FQNEAQ (reference sequence). The CDR3 is 14 residues long. CDR3 coding DNA: TGTGCCAGCAGCTCGACTAGCGGGAGCCACGAGCAGTACTTC. Translated, it gives CASSSTSGSHEQYF.

The chain couples TRBV6-1 to TRBJ1-2, with 9 bases matching TRBD1. V lost 0 bases and J lost 8; bases outside the gene matches: 10. Per the germline V gene, CDR1 is MNHNS and CDR2 is SASEGT. The CDR3 consists of 16 residues. CDR3 nucleotides: TGTGCCAGCAGTGAAGCGCCGGGAACAGGGGGCGCCGGCTACACCTTC. The encoded protein is CASSEAPGTGGAGYTF.

In this sample, this clone turned up a few times. This chain's CDR3 is CASVASGTIDTQYF. The CDR3 DNA is TGTGCCAGTGTCGCTAGCGGGACGATAGATACGCAGTATTTT. The chain uses TRBV19 and TRBJ2-3; 9 positions match TRBD2. This CDR3 region has 14 residues. Germline CDR1 is LNHDA and CDR2 is SQIVND (reference sequence). V dropped 8 bases and J dropped 5; count of bases not matched to a gene: 8. Full variable domain (missing parts from reference TRBV19 and TRBJ2-3): DGGITQSPKYLFRKEGQNVTLSCEQNLNHDAMYWYRQDPGQGLRLIYYSQIVNDFQKGDIAEGYSVSREKKESFPLTVTSAQKNPTAFYLCASVASGTIDTQYFGPGTRLTVL.